Listed below are T cell receptor beta chains from one sample, sequenced in a study of response to subunit inactivated influenza vaccine. TCRdb passed the RT-PCR reads through MiXCR, listing each CDR3 protein once. The table has around 790,000 distinct CDR3 sequences, about 20% seen once. The starting material was PBMCs from blood, obtained 5 to 6 days after vaccination. These receptors all stem from a man over 45 who received an inactivated influenza vaccine. Both conserved end residues are part of each CDR3. D genes are given only for firm matches. Clone size is given for some rows only: seen once, a few or many times, or a class if the clone is expanded.

clone_size,d_call,j_call,v_call,cdr3_nt,cdr3_aa
.,.,TRBJ1-5,TRBV6-7,TGTGCCAGCTCCGACAGTAAGTTTTTT,CASSDSKFF
few,.,TRBJ2-1,TRBV6-4,TGTGCCAGCAGTGACTCGGGTTTTGGGGGGAGCTTCTCCTACAATGAGCAGTTCTTC,CASSDSGFGGSFSYNEQFF
few,TRBD2,TRBJ2-4,TRBV20-1,TGCAGTGCTAGGGGGTTAGCGGGAGGGGGAAACATTCAGTACTTC,CSARGLAGGGNIQYF
few,.,TRBJ2-3,TRBV4-1,TGCGCCAGCAGCCAAGAGGGGACACCAAACACAGATACGCAGTATTTT,CASSQEGTPNTDTQYF
.,TRBD2,TRBJ2-5,TRBV9,TGTGCCAGCAGCTCCCTCGGGGGGGCGAGTGAGACCCAGTACTTC,CASSSLGGASETQYF
few,.,TRBJ2-1,TRBV5-1,TGCGCCAGCAGCTTGGATGGCCGGAGGAGCTCCTACAATGAGCAGTTCTTC,CASSLDGRRSSYNEQFF
.,TRBD2,TRBJ2-7,TRBV20-1,TGCAGTGCACGCCCGGGACTAGCGGGTGAGCAGTACTTC,CSARPGLAGEQYF
.,.,TRBJ2-5,TRBV20-1,TGCAGTGCTAGCCCCCTGGGGGGAGAAACGGAGACCCAGTACTTC,CSASPLGGETETQYF
few,.,TRBJ2-3,TRBV7-2,TGTGCCAGCAGCCCCCTTGGAGGGGGCCATCGCACAGATACGCAGTATTTT,CASSPLGGGHRTDTQYF
.,.,TRBJ1-6,TRBV28,TGTGCCAGCAGCAGAGTTCCCGGGACATCAGAGACCCTCCACTTT,CASSRVPGTSETLHF
few,TRBD1,TRBJ2-7,TRBV7-9,TGTGCCAGCAGCTTAGGTGGGACAGGGGGCCGCGAGCAGTACTTC,CASSLGGTGGREQYF